This T cell receptor beta chain was found in a study of blood T cells in healthy people across ages. Trimming removed 5 bases from V and 4 bases from J; junction bases left unmatched: 7. The CDR3 length is 15 residues. Germline loops: CDR1 SGHRS, CDR2 YFSETQ. For every donor, a draw yielded roughly 10 milliliters of peripheral blood. They isolated at least 7 million PBMCs from each sample. Each sample yielded at least 5.5 micrograms of PBMC total RNA. Using a J-beta primer mix together with a sample-barcoded 5' primer, a second PCR was run for roughly 7 to 12 cycles. TCRdb fed the 5' RACE reads into MiXCR, producing one record per CDR3 protein. The table lists about 1.1 million distinct CDR3 sequences, approximately 38% of them singletons. This clonotype was found a few times.

This clonotype originated in a man between 18 and 35 years old in good health. The specimen sequenced was blood. This rearrangement joins TRBV5-1 to TRBJ2-3, with 10 bases fitting TRBD2. The CDR3 DNA reads as TGCGCCAGCAGTTCGGGAGCGGGGGGGCCAGATACGCAGTATTTT. It is translated as CASSSGAGGPDTQYF.